A single sample is the source of the 24 T cell receptor beta chains below, sequenced in a study of OX40 agonist ivuxolimab in advanced cancers. TCRdb's table, derived via immunoSEQ multiplex PCR, lists solely in-frame clones and lacks some. The sample lists nearly 70,000 clones, roughly four fifths occurring once. This specimen was CD4+ or CD8+ T cells sorted from blood, taken in a trial of the OX40 agonist ivuxolimab. These receptors were obtained from an adult with an advanced solid tumor such as melanoma, head and neck, liver or kidney cancer.

A word on this clone: The sample holds other DNA sequences that translate to the same CDR3. The chain uses TRBV20-1 and TRBJ2-5; D remains unclear. V was shortened by 3 bases and J by 2 bases, with 4 bases between the two germline ends. CDR1 is DFQATT and CDR2 is SNEGSKA in the germline V gene (reference sequence). This CDR3 spans 11 amino acids. The DNA of the CDR3 is TGCAGTGCTAGTAAACAAGAGACCCAGTACTTC. Its translation: CSASKQETQYF.

The rearrangement links TRBV29-1 to TRBJ2-7; tentative D call: TRBD1 (5 bases). Trimming took off 0 bases at V and 1 base at J, with 10 bases between the two ends. Germline V gene lookup returns CDR1 SQVTM and CDR2 ANQGSEA. The CDR3 length is 14 residues. CDR3 in amino acids: CSVEDRPGSYEQYF. As DNA, the CDR3 is TGCAGCGTTGAAGATCGGCCAGGGTCCTACGAGCAGTACTTC.

This sequence joins TRBV5-4 and TRBJ2-7; 9 bases line up with TRBD1. Per the germline V gene, CDR1 is SGHNT and CDR2 is YYREEE (reference sequence). Unmatched junction bases numbered 18, after V lost 5 bases and J lost 3 bases. The CDR3 has 18 residues. DNA of the CDR3: TGTGCCAGCAGTCAATGGGACAGGGCCCTCGTTTGGGGCTACGAGCAGTACTTC. The encoded protein is CASSQWDRALVWGYEQYF.

The chain combines TRBV18 with TRBJ1-3; the D is unclear. The CDR3 totals 16 residues. V lost 1 base to trimming and J lost 1 base, with 11 bases between them. The germline gives CDR1 KGHSH, CDR2 LQKENI. CDR3 protein: CASSPQGLRSGNTIYF. The CDR3 DNA reads as TGTGCCAGCTCACCACAGGGTTTAAGGTCTGGAAACACCATATATTTT. Supplemented by reference TRBV18 and TRBJ1-3, the full variable domain reads NAGVMQNPRHLVRRRGQEARLRCSPMKGHSHVYWYRQLPEEGLKFMVYLQKENIIDESGMPKERFSAEFPKEGPSILRIQQVVRGDSAAYFCASSPQGLRSGNTIYFGEGSWLTVV.

V gene TRBV11-3 combines with J gene TRBJ2-1, with D possibly called TRBD1 or TRBD2 (5 bases each). The CDR3 sequence is 15 residues long. Germline CDR1 reads SGHNT; CDR2 reads YENEEA. The V and J ends lost 5 bases and 1 base respectively, with 12 bases between them. CDR3 sequence reads: CASSIGTGSYNEQFF. The CDR3, as DNA: TGTGCCAGCAGCATCGGGACGGGTTCCTACAATGAGCAGTTCTTC. Together with reference TRBV11-3 and TRBJ2-1, the CDR3 gives the full variable domain: EAGVVQSPRYKIIEKKQPVAFWCNPISGHNTLYWYLQNLGQGPELLIRYENEEAVDDSQLPKDRFSAERLKGVDSTLKIQPAELGDSAVYLCASSIGTGSYNEQFFGPGTRLTVL.

This clone was seen just once. The chain carries TRBV6-5 and TRBJ2-6; D unresolved. The V end lost 5 bases, the J end lost 4 bases, and 9 bases lay between the germline ends. CDR1 and CDR2 from the germline V gene are MNHEY and SVGAGI. The CDR3 consists of 14 residues. The DNA for the CDR3 is TGTGCCAGCAGTGGTGATAGGGGGGCCAACGTCCTGACTTTC. It is translated as CASSGDRGANVLTF.

This clone appeared a few times. The genes are TRBV30 and TRBJ2-1, with 7 bases fitting TRBD1. The germline gives CDR1 GTSNPN, CDR2 SVGIG (reference sequence). The CDR3 has 14 amino acids. V lost 2 bases and J lost 6; bases outside the gene matches: 7. CDR3 amino acids: CAWSFLRDSNEQFF. CDR3 nucleotide sequence: TGTGCCTGGAGTTTCCTCCGGGACAGCAATGAGCAGTTCTTC.

This chain links TRBV9 with TRBJ1-4; no firm D call. CDR1 SGDLS and CDR2 YYNGEE come from the germline V gene. The CDR3 is 14 amino acids. The germline V and J ends were trimmed by 0 bases and 4 bases, with 7 bases remaining between them. CDR3 sequence reads: CASSVGANNEKLFF. CDR3 nucleotides: TGTGCCAGCAGCGTAGGGGCTAATAATGAAAAACTGTTTTTT.

The rearrangement joins TRBV19 to TRBJ1-6; the D gene is possibly TRBD1 (5 bases). This CDR3 contains 15 residues. Germline V gene data show CDR1 as LNHDA and CDR2 as SQIVND (reference sequence). The V and J ends lost 5 bases and 4 bases respectively, with 12 bases between them. Written as DNA, the CDR3 is TGTGCCAGTAGTGGGACGGGACTATATAATTCACCCCTCCACTTT. The encoded protein is CASSGTGLYNSPLHF. Using reference TRBV19 and TRBJ1-6 for the parts outside the CDR3, the full variable domain is DGGITQSPKYLFRKEGQNVTLSCEQNLNHDAMYWYRQDPGQGLRLIYYSQIVNDFQKGDIAEGYSVSREKKESFPLTVTSAQKNPTAFYLCASSGTGLYNSPLHFGNGTRLTVT.

This clone has a single count. The chain combines TRBV28 with TRBJ1-3, with D possibly matching TRBD1 (6 bases). The CDR3 covers 15 residues. Germline CDR1 reads MDHEN; CDR2 reads SYDVKM. Trimming took off 4 bases at V and 4 bases at J, with 14 bases between the two ends. The CDR3 region has the DNA TGTGCCAGCAGTTCCCAGGGGATCGCGGGAAACACCATATATTTT. Protein: CASSSQGIAGNTIYF.

V and J are TRBV27 and TRBJ1-4, with D uncertain. Germline CDR1 MNHEY, CDR2 SMNVEV (reference sequence). The length of the CDR3 is 12 residues. V lost 4 bases and J lost 8, with 8 bases in between. CDR3 DNA: TGTGCCAGCAGTTCCCGACGCGAAAAACTGTTTTTT. Translation gives CASSSRREKLFF.

The chain employs TRBV6-6 and TRBJ2-6, with TRBD2 as a possible D gene (6 bases). The V end lost 8 bases, the J end lost 2 bases, and 10 bases lay between the germline ends. Germline values: CDR1 MNHNY, CDR2 SVGAGI (reference sequence). This CDR3 comprises 14 residues. The CDR3 is CASVPGAGANVLTF. The CDR3, as DNA: TGTGCCAGCGTCCCGGGGGCTGGGGCCAACGTCCTGACTTTC.

With respect to this clone: Other DNA sequences within the sample encode an identical CDR3. The chain employs TRBV5-8 and TRBJ2-6; D may correspond to TRBD1 or TRBD2 (6 bases each). This CDR3 is 15 amino acids long. Trimming pared 1 base from V and 2 bases from J, leaving 7 bases between. The germline V gene has CDR1 SGHTS and CDR2 YDEGEE. CDR3 region: CASSLRGAGANVLTF. DNA for the CDR3: TGTGCCAGCAGCTTGAGGGGGGCTGGGGCCAACGTCCTGACTTTC.

CDR3 protein: CASSEDNASYEQYF. CDR3 DNA sequence: TGTGCCAGCAGTGAAGACAATGCATCCTACGAGCAGTACTTC. This chain links TRBV2 with TRBJ2-7; D not resolved. Germline V gene sequence: CDR1 SNHLY, CDR2 FYNNEI. V dropped 1 base and J dropped 1 base, with 8 bases sitting between them. The CDR3 is 14 residues long.

This clone has more than one count but fewer than ten. For the CDR3, the DNA is TGCAGCGTTGAGTGGTCCACTGAAGCTTTCTTT. Translation: CSVEWSTEAFF. This sequence joins TRBV29-1 and TRBJ1-1; D is unresolved. The germline CDR1 and CDR2 sequences are SQVTM and ANQGSEA. V was trimmed by 3 bases and J by 4 bases, leaving 6 bases between them. The CDR3 is 11 amino acids.

The rearrangement uses TRBV27 and TRBJ1-2, with 10 bases matching TRBD1. CDR3 length: 14 amino acids. V was pared by 3 bases and J by 6 bases, with 4 bases of the junction left unmatched. Germline CDR1 MNHEY, CDR2 SMNVEV (reference sequence). CDR3 in amino acids: CASSFSGQGNGYTF. For the CDR3, the DNA is TGTGCCAGCAGTTTCTCGGGACAGGGGAATGGCTACACCTTC.

This clone has just a few counts. The chain uses TRBV7-5 and TRBJ1-6. TRBV7-5 is deemed a pseudogene. This CDR3 is 14 amino acids long. CDR3: CARSLTPRAGLLHF. CDR3 bases: TGTGCCAGAAGCTTAACCCCGCGGGCAGGACTCCTCCACTTT.

This chain connects TRBV7-7 to TRBJ1-4; D is perhaps TRBD1 (5 bases). This CDR3 region has 14 residues. V was trimmed by 8 bases and J by 8 bases, leaving 18 bases between them. The germline gives CDR1 SSHAT, CDR2 FNYEAQ (reference sequence). In nucleotides, the CDR3 is TGTGCCAGCGCCCGGGGCACGTGGGACGAAAAACTGTTTTTT. Translated: CASARGTWDEKLFF.

V usage is TRBV30 and J usage is TRBJ1-4; TRBD1 matches 10 bases. V trimming: 2 bases; J trimming: 8 bases; junction bases outside the gene matches: 5. The germline V gene encodes CDR1 GTSNPN and CDR2 SVGIG (reference sequence). The CDR3 has 14 residues. CDR3 in DNA: TGTGCCTGGAGTCGACAGGGGGCTGGGGAAAAACTGTTTTTT. Encoded protein: CAWSRQGAGEKLFF.

The chain uses TRBV6-4 and TRBJ1-6; TRBD1 aligns across 9 bases. The CDR3 spans 14 residues. Germline V gene data show CDR1 as MRHNA and CDR2 as SNTAGT. The trim removed 6 bases at V and 6 bases at J, leaving 3 bases unmatched. CDR3 coding DNA: TGTGCCAGCAGAGGGACAGGGACTAATTCACCCCTCCACTTT. As protein: CASRGTGTNSPLHF.

CDR3 sequence (DNA): TGCGCCAGCAGAGGGCGGGGGGGCCTTCTTGGGAGTCAAGATACGCAGTATTTT. Amino acid sequence: CASRGRGGLLGSQDTQYF. J is TRBJ2-3 and V is TRBV5-1, with 9 bases that match TRBD2. The V gene's germline CDR1 is SGHRS and CDR2 YFSETQ. The CDR3 has 18 amino acids. The V segment lost 5 bases and the J segment 5 bases; nucleotides outside the gene matches: 18.

This clone was seen once. The chain combines TRBV7-6 with TRBJ2-3; D might be TRBD2 (5 bases). The germline CDR1 and CDR2 sequences are SGHVS and FNYEAQ. CDR3 length: 14 residues. The germline V and J ends were trimmed by 5 bases and 6 bases, with 15 bases remaining between them. CDR3 DNA sequence: TGTGCCAGCAGCGTCCCCGGAGGAGAGGATACGCAGTATTTT. Protein product: CASSVPGGEDTQYF.

J is TRBJ2-1 and V is TRBV11-1, with 11 bases aligning to TRBD1. The germline V gene has CDR1 SGHAT and CDR2 FQDESV (reference sequence). CDR3 length: 17 residues. J lost 4 bases, V lost 5 bases, and 10 bases had no gene match. The CDR3, as DNA: TGTGCCAGCAGCGCAAAGGACAGGGGGCGCTTTTACAATGAGCAGTTCTTC. Encoded protein: CASSAKDRGRFYNEQFF.

V is TRBV19 and J is TRBJ2-2; D might be TRBD1 (7 bases). The V gene lost 9 bases and the J gene lost 4 bases, with 18 bases spanning the gap. Germline loops: CDR1 LNHDA, CDR2 SQIVND (reference sequence). The CDR3 contains 15 residues. The CDR3 bases are TGTGCCAGCGCCCCAAACAGGGGAGGCACCGGGGAGCTGTTTTTT. This encodes CASAPNRGGTGELFF.